One sample yielded the 11 T cell receptor beta chains listed below, sequenced in a study of blood T cell repertoires in COVID-19. Using immunoSEQ multiplex PCR, the repertoire was profiled, and TCRdb retains in-frame clones only, with some absent. The top ten clones hold about 1% of a sample with roughly 290,000 clones, 70% to 90% of them seen once. Specimen: peripheral blood. The receptors shown here come from a human donor with COVID-19, enrolled during active disease. The donor label of this sample is uncertain.

This chain joins TRBV13 and TRBJ2-5, with D possibly TRBD2 on 6 matching bases. The V and J ends lost 0 bases and 1 base respectively, with 15 bases between them. The CDR3 extends over 17 amino acids. Germline V lookup: CDR1 PRHDT, CDR2 FYEKMQ (reference sequence). The CDR3 DNA reads as TGTGCCAGCAGCTTAGGGTCGGCGGGGCCCGTCCAAGAGACCCAGTACTTC. Protein product: CASSLGSAGPVQETQYF.

This chain's CDR3 is CASSLGALSSPLHF. For the CDR3, the DNA is TGTGCCAGCAGCTTGGGGGCCCTCTCCTCACCCCTCCACTTT. The chain has TRBV7-2 and TRBJ1-6; D possibly corresponds to TRBD1 (6 bases). Trimming removed 3 bases at V and 10 bases at J, with 13 bases between. The germline gives CDR1 SGHTA, CDR2 FQGNSA. This CDR3 has 14 amino acids.

This chain connects TRBV2 to TRBJ1-5; D call uncertain. This CDR3 spans 13 amino acids. V was clipped by 6 bases and J by 12 bases, with 18 bases between them. CDR1 is SNHLY, CDR2 FYNNEI, per germline. CDR3 sequence: CASRGISSGIQHF. The CDR3 DNA follows: TGTGCCAGCAGAGGTATCTCCTCCGGGATCCAGCATTTT. Together with reference TRBV2 and TRBJ1-5, the CDR3 gives the full variable domain: EPEVTQTPSHQVTQMGQEVILRCVPISNHLYFYWYRQILGQKVEFLVSFYNNEISEKSEIFDDQFSVERPDGSNFTLKIRSTKLEDSAMYFCASRGISSGIQHFGDGTRLSIL.

This clone was recorded only once. The junction departs from the called germline gene at one end, perhaps through a read error. V gene TRBV6-1 combines with J gene TRBJ2-2, with D perhaps TRBD2 (5 bases). This CDR3 is 15 amino acids long. Germline CDR1 is MNHNS and CDR2 is SASEGT. The DNA for the CDR3 is TGTGCCAGCAGTGAAATGGGAGCGGTAGCCGGAGAGCTGTTTTTT. Protein product: CASSEMGAVAGELFF.

This clone was recorded a few times. This chain connects TRBV29-1 to TRBJ1-1, with D hard to call. In germline, CDR1 is SQVTM, CDR2 ANQGSEA. V shed 1 base and J shed 1 base, with 7 bases lying between them. The CDR3 runs 13 residues. The CDR3 bases are TGCAGCGTTGAAGTAGTTAGGAACACTGAAGCTTTCTTT. This translates into CSVEVVRNTEAFF.

The rearrangement links TRBV30 to TRBJ2-7; 7 positions agree with TRBD1. J lost 3 bases, V lost 5 bases, and 7 bases had no gene match. In germline, CDR1 is GTSNPN, CDR2 SVGIG (reference sequence). This CDR3 is 13 amino acids long. This CDR3 is CAWAEDRHYEQYF. DNA of the CDR3: TGTGCCTGGGCTGAGGACAGGCACTACGAGCAGTACTTC.

The genes are TRBV30 and TRBJ2-5; the match to TRBD2 covers 9 bases. Germline CDR1 is GTSNPN and CDR2 is SVGIG (reference sequence). The CDR3 is 17 amino acids. The V gene end was trimmed by 5 bases and the J gene end by 4 bases; junction bases not matched to a gene: 17. Here the CDR3 reads CAWGPRGSGRVGETQYF. CDR3 nucleotide sequence: TGTGCCTGGGGGCCCCGAGGTAGCGGGAGAGTAGGAGAGACCCAGTACTTC.

This clone was seen just once. The rearrangement links TRBV9 to TRBJ2-3; D perhaps matches TRBD1 (5 bases). The CDR3 has 15 residues. Germline V gives CDR1 SGDLS, CDR2 YYNGEE. V shed 0 bases and J shed 2 bases, with 10 bases lying between them. The CDR3: CASSVEVGPTDTQYF. CDR3 DNA sequence: TGTGCCAGCAGCGTAGAGGTGGGGCCCACAGATACGCAGTATTTT.

This clone was detected a few times. J is TRBJ2-1 and V is TRBV3-1 (or the pseudogene TRBV3-2); 12 bases align to TRBD2. V lost 6 bases, J lost 1 base, and 1 base stayed unmatched. In germline, CDR1 is LGHDT, CDR2 YNNKEL (reference sequence). CDR3 length equals 15 residues. In DNA form, the CDR3 reads TGTGCCAGCAGGACTAGCGGGAGATCCTACAATGAGCAGTTCTTC. Its translation is CASRTSGRSYNEQFF.

The rearrangement uses TRBV27 and TRBJ1-1, with 8 bases fitting TRBD1. With 6 bases clipped from V and 4 bases from J, the junction kept 4 bases outside the gene matches. CDR3 size: 13 residues. From germline, CDR1 is MNHEY and CDR2 SMNVEV (reference sequence). The CDR3, as DNA: TGTGCCAGCAGCAACAGGGGGGCCACTGAAGCTTTCTTT. Its protein is CASSNRGATEAFF.

J is TRBJ1-2 and V is TRBV5-8; 7 bases agree with TRBD1. After removal of 3 bases from V and 4 bases from J, the junction contained 6 bases not matched to a gene. The CDR3 extends over 14 amino acids. The germline gives CDR1 SGHTS, CDR2 YDEGEE. The CDR3 nucleotides are TGTGCCAGCAGCTCGACAGGGAACCTCTATGGCTACACCTTC. This codes for CASSSTGNLYGYTF. Complete variable domain (other parts from reference TRBV5-8 and TRBJ1-2): EAGVTQSPTHLIKTRGQQATLRCSPISGHTSVYWYQQALGLGLQFLLWYDEGEERNRGNFPPRFSGRQFPNYSSELNVNALELEDSALYLCASSSTGNLYGYTFGSGTRLTVV.